These T cell receptor beta chains were read from a single sample in a study of regulatory T cells in long-lasting Graves disease. TCRdb used MiXCR to reprocess the multiplex PCR reads, holding one entry per CDR3 protein. The table lists approximately 460,000 distinct CDR3 sequences, less than 20% of them singletons. The same specimen was also included in a second study, on T cells in Graves' hyperthyroidism and ophthalmopathy.

Here the sequenced sample was peripheral blood mononuclear cells (PBMCs), taken at new diagnosis, from a patient treated with antithyroid drugs. The receptors were gathered from a woman aged 25 to 45 with Graves disease. Both conserved end residues are part of each CDR3. A D gene is named only where the DNA matches it firmly. Clone size is shown for a subset of rows, as once, few, many or a class of expanded clone.

clone size: many
D gene: TRBD1
J gene: TRBJ2-1
V gene: TRBV13
CDR3 protein: CASSPRPGQGARTKGNEQFF
CDR3 DNA: TGTGCCAGCAGCCCCCGTCCCGGACAGGGGGCTCGGACTAAAGGGAATGAGCAGTTCTTC

clone size: -
D gene: -
J gene: TRBJ2-5
V gene: TRBV7-3
CDR3 protein: CASSLTGSSQETQYF
CDR3 DNA: TGTGCCAGCAGCTTAACTGGTAGTAGCCAAGAGACCCAGTACTTC

clone size: many
D gene: -
J gene: TRBJ2-7
V gene: TRBV30
CDR3 protein: CAWGLRSYEQYF
CDR3 DNA: TGTGCCTGGGGGTTGCGGAGCTACGAGCAGTACTTC

clone size: many
D gene: TRBD2
J gene: TRBJ2-1
V gene: TRBV5-1
CDR3 protein: CASSPAWDVASGEYNEQFF
CDR3 DNA: TGCGCCAGCAGCCCGGCCTGGGATGTTGCTAGCGGAGAATACAATGAGCAGTTCTTC

clone size: many
D gene: -
J gene: TRBJ2-5
V gene: TRBV5-1
CDR3 protein: CASSLWPGRKETQYF
CDR3 DNA: TGCGCCAGCAGCTTGTGGCCCGGACGAAAAGAGACCCAGTACTTC

clone size: many
D gene: TRBD1
J gene: TRBJ1-2
V gene: TRBV30
CDR3 protein: CAWRDRVYGYTF
CDR3 DNA: TGTGCCTGGCGGGACAGGGTCTACGGCTACACCTTC

clone size: -
D gene: -
J gene: TRBJ2-1
V gene: TRBV27
CDR3 protein: CASKIRGSSYNEQFF
CDR3 DNA: TGTGCCAGCAAGATTAGGGGGAGCTCCTACAATGAGCAGTTCTTC

clone size: many
D gene: TRBD2
J gene: TRBJ2-1
V gene: TRBV5-6
CDR3 protein: CASSFGLAADNEQFF
CDR3 DNA: TGTGCCAGCAGCTTTGGACTAGCGGCAGACAATGAGCAGTTCTTC

clone size: many
D gene: -
J gene: TRBJ1-5
V gene: TRBV15
CDR3 protein: CATSRDPETVGQPQHF
CDR3 DNA: TGTGCCACCAGCAGAGATCCTGAGACAGTAGGTCAGCCCCAGCATTTT

clone size: many
D gene: -
J gene: TRBJ2-5
V gene: TRBV11-2
CDR3 protein: CASSLGSPRGETQYF
CDR3 DNA: TGTGCCAGCAGCTTAGGGTCCCCAAGGGGTGAGACCCAGTACTTC

clone size: few
D gene: TRBD2
J gene: TRBJ2-7
V gene: TRBV7-9
CDR3 protein: CASSLLADREQYF
CDR3 DNA: TGTGCCAGCAGCTTACTAGCGGATCGGGAGCAGTACTTC

clone size: many
D gene: -
J gene: TRBJ2-4
V gene: TRBV11-2
CDR3 protein: CASSLGGGGGSKNIQYF
CDR3 DNA: TGTGCCAGCAGCTTAGGAGGGGGAGGGGGATCCAAAAACATTCAGTACTTC

clone size: -
D gene: -
J gene: TRBJ1-2
V gene: TRBV29-1
CDR3 protein: CSVDMGTYGYTF
CDR3 DNA: TGCAGCGTTGATATGGGTACCTATGGCTACACCTTC

clone size: many
D gene: -
J gene: TRBJ2-1
V gene: TRBV27
CDR3 protein: CASSYGTMDNEQFF
CDR3 DNA: TGTGCCAGCAGTTATGGGACAATGGACAATGAGCAGTTCTTC

clone size: -
D gene: TRBD1
J gene: TRBJ2-2
V gene: TRBV3-1
CDR3 protein: CASRQTGGSGELFF
CDR3 DNA: TGTGCCAGCAGACAAACAGGGGGCTCTGGGGAGCTGTTTTTT

clone size: -
D gene: -
J gene: TRBJ2-3
V gene: TRBV7-2
CDR3 protein: CASSLPGLDTQYF
CDR3 DNA: TGTGCCAGCAGCTTACCGGGGTTGGATACGCAGTATTTT

clone size: -
D gene: -
J gene: TRBJ1-2
V gene: TRBV11-2
CDR3 protein: CASSLGTRDGGYGYTF
CDR3 DNA: TGTGCCAGCAGCTTGGGGACACGGGACGGGGGTTATGGCTACACCTTC

clone size: -
D gene: -
J gene: TRBJ2-1
V gene: TRBV20-1
CDR3 protein: CSARQARRSNILNEQFF
CDR3 DNA: TGCAGTGCTAGACAAGCCAGACGTTCCAATATTCTCAATGAGCAGTTCTTC

clone size: many
D gene: -
J gene: TRBJ1-2
V gene: TRBV30
CDR3 protein: CASTNVGGTNYGYTF
CDR3 DNA: TGTGCCTCCACAAACGTTGGGGGGACTAACTATGGCTACACCTTC

clone size: few
D gene: -
J gene: TRBJ2-1
V gene: TRBV30
CDR3 protein: CAWRSTGTRREQFF
CDR3 DNA: TGTGCCTGGAGAAGTACAGGGACTCGACGTGAGCAGTTCTTC

clone size: many
D gene: -
J gene: TRBJ2-7
V gene: TRBV7-9
CDR3 protein: CASSFAYEQYF
CDR3 DNA: TGTGCCAGCAGCTTCGCCTACGAGCAGTACTTC

clone size: many
D gene: -
J gene: TRBJ1-6
V gene: TRBV28
CDR3 protein: CASQPGEDSSYNSPLHF
CDR3 DNA: TGTGCCAGCCAACCCGGAGAAGATAGCTCCTATAATTCACCCCTCCACTTT

clone size: many
D gene: -
J gene: TRBJ2-1
V gene: TRBV6-1
CDR3 protein: CASSERSCVEQFF
CDR3 DNA: TGTGCCAGCAGTGAAAGGTCTTGCGTCGAGCAGTTCTTC

clone size: -
D gene: -
J gene: TRBJ1-1
V gene: TRBV11-3
CDR3 protein: CASSRTRATEAFF
CDR3 DNA: TGTGCCAGCAGCCGGACGAGAGCCACTGAAGCTTTCTTT

clone size: many
D gene: TRBD2
J gene: TRBJ2-3
V gene: TRBV20-1
CDR3 protein: CSARLAGRTDTQYF
CDR3 DNA: TGCAGTGCCCGGCTAGCGGGAAGAACAGATACGCAGTATTTT

clone size: many
D gene: -
J gene: TRBJ2-5
V gene: TRBV15
CDR3 protein: CATRDANQGTQYF
CDR3 DNA: TGTGCCACCAGAGATGCTAACCAGGGGACCCAGTACTTC

clone size: once
D gene: TRBD2
J gene: TRBJ2-2
V gene: TRBV10-1
CDR3 protein: CASSESTSGGLFF
CDR3 DNA: TGCGCCAGCAGTGAGTCGACTAGCGGGGGGCTGTTTTTT

clone size: few
D gene: -
J gene: TRBJ2-6
V gene: TRBV29-1
CDR3 protein: CSDSRANVLTF
CDR3 DNA: TGCAGCGACAGCAGGGCCAACGTCCTGACTTTC

clone size: many
D gene: TRBD2
J gene: TRBJ2-1
V gene: TRBV20-1
CDR3 protein: CSARRAGGNNEQFF
CDR3 DNA: TGCAGTGCTAGACGAGCGGGAGGGAACAATGAGCAGTTCTTC

clone size: -
D gene: -
J gene: TRBJ1-1
V gene: TRBV29-1
CDR3 protein: CSVEGTSINTEAFF
CDR3 DNA: TGCAGCGTTGAAGGCACCTCTATAAACACTGAAGCTTTCTTT

clone size: -
D gene: -
J gene: TRBJ2-2
V gene: TRBV5-1
CDR3 protein: CASSWRGLADSNTGELFF
CDR3 DNA: TGCGCCAGCAGCTGGAGGGGGCTAGCGGACTCGAACACCGGGGAGCTGTTTTTT

clone size: many
D gene: TRBD1
J gene: TRBJ2-5
V gene: TRBV20-1
CDR3 protein: CSADRGPQETQYF
CDR3 DNA: TGCAGTGCCGACAGGGGGCCCCAAGAGACCCAGTACTTC

clone size: many
D gene: TRBD2
J gene: TRBJ2-1
V gene: TRBV6-2/TRBV6-3
CDR3 protein: CASSYTWPGGRSNNEQFF
CDR3 DNA: TGTGCCAGCAGTTACACTTGGCCGGGCGGGAGGTCGAACAATGAGCAGTTCTTC

clone size: -
D gene: TRBD2
J gene: TRBJ2-1
V gene: TRBV11-1
CDR3 protein: CASSQGLAGGAFEFF
CDR3 DNA: TGTGCCAGCAGCCAAGGACTAGCGGGAGGGGCCTTCGAGTTCTTC

clone size: many
D gene: -
J gene: TRBJ2-7
V gene: TRBV7-6
CDR3 protein: CASSLGRETYEQYF
CDR3 DNA: TGTGCCAGCAGCTTAGGCAGGGAAACCTACGAGCAGTACTTC

clone size: many
D gene: -
J gene: TRBJ2-5
V gene: TRBV30
CDR3 protein: CAWSVHLGRYQETQYF
CDR3 DNA: TGTGCCTGGAGTGTACATCTTGGGCGGTACCAAGAGACCCAGTACTTC

clone size: many
D gene: -
J gene: TRBJ1-2
V gene: TRBV20-1
CDR3 protein: CSARGGDSSDGYTF
CDR3 DNA: TGCAGTGCTAGAGGGGGTGACTCAAGCGATGGCTACACCTTC

clone size: -
D gene: -
J gene: TRBJ2-1
V gene: TRBV3-1
CDR3 protein: CASSSLAGVRKDNEQFF
CDR3 DNA: TGTGCCAGCAGTTCTCTGGCAGGGGTAAGGAAGGACAATGAGCAGTTCTTC

clone size: many
D gene: -
J gene: TRBJ1-1
V gene: TRBV2
CDR3 protein: CASTRTQGLTEAFF
CDR3 DNA: TGTGCCAGCACCCGAACTCAAGGACTCACTGAAGCTTTCTTT

clone size: many
D gene: -
J gene: TRBJ2-7
V gene: TRBV7-8
CDR3 protein: CASRPTRGKDEQYF
CDR3 DNA: TGTGCCAGCAGGCCAACCAGGGGAAAGGACGAGCAGTACTTC

clone size: many
D gene: -
J gene: TRBJ1-2
V gene: TRBV28
CDR3 protein: CATSIPWGQLHGYTF
CDR3 DNA: TGTGCCACCTCAATACCGTGGGGCCAGCTCCATGGCTACACCTTC

clone size: many
D gene: TRBD2
J gene: TRBJ2-7
V gene: TRBV20-1
CDR3 protein: CSARAGTSADEQYF
CDR3 DNA: TGCAGTGCCAGAGCGGGGACTAGTGCCGACGAGCAGTACTTC

clone size: many
D gene: -
J gene: TRBJ1-3
V gene: TRBV5-1
CDR3 protein: CASSPRDGASGNTIYF
CDR3 DNA: TGCGCCAGCAGCCCGCGGGACGGAGCCTCTGGAAACACCATATATTTT

clone size: many
D gene: -
J gene: TRBJ2-3
V gene: TRBV7-9
CDR3 protein: CASSRAQGGSTDTQYF
CDR3 DNA: TGTGCCAGCAGCCGAGCTCAGGGGGGGAGCACAGATACGCAGTATTTT

clone size: few
D gene: TRBD2
J gene: TRBJ2-1
V gene: TRBV11-1
CDR3 protein: CASNNQAGAYNEQFF
CDR3 DNA: TGTGCCAGCAACAACCAGGCGGGAGCCTACAATGAGCAGTTCTTC

clone size: -
D gene: TRBD2
J gene: TRBJ2-7
V gene: TRBV20-1
CDR3 protein: CSARVGLGSGSSYEQYF
CDR3 DNA: TGCAGTGCTAGAGTGGGGCTGGGTAGCGGGAGCTCCTACGAGCAGTACTTC

clone size: few
D gene: -
J gene: TRBJ2-5
V gene: TRBV7-2
CDR3 protein: CASTPTVGLQETQYF
CDR3 DNA: TGTGCCAGCACCCCAACTGTGGGTCTCCAAGAGACCCAGTACTTC

clone size: many
D gene: -
J gene: TRBJ1-4
V gene: TRBV15
CDR3 protein: CATSRGRQVGRANEKLFF
CDR3 DNA: TGTGCCACCAGCAGAGGTCGACAGGTGGGCCGGGCTAATGAAAAACTGTTTTTT

clone size: few
D gene: -
J gene: TRBJ1-3
V gene: TRBV28
CDR3 protein: CASHPVSSGNTIYF
CDR3 DNA: TGTGCCAGCCATCCAGTGAGCTCTGGAAACACCATATATTTT

clone size: once
D gene: -
J gene: TRBJ1-1
V gene: TRBV20-1
CDR3 protein: CSARDWRGDTEAFF
CDR3 DNA: TGCAGTGCTAGAGATTGGAGGGGGGACACTGAAGCTTTCTTT

clone size: -
D gene: TRBD2
J gene: TRBJ2-4
V gene: TRBV20-1
CDR3 protein: CSARDPTGGRINEQYF
CDR3 DNA: TGCAGTGCTAGAGATCCCACGGGAGGGCGAATCAATGAGCAGTACTTC

clone size: few
D gene: TRBD2
J gene: TRBJ2-7
V gene: TRBV6-1
CDR3 protein: CASKRLAGAYEQYF
CDR3 DNA: TGTGCCAGCAAAAGGCTAGCGGGAGCCTACGAGCAGTACTTC

clone size: many
D gene: -
J gene: TRBJ1-2
V gene: TRBV20-1
CDR3 protein: CSAQPTPTPYGYTF
CDR3 DNA: TGCAGTGCTCAACCGACACCTACCCCCTATGGCTACACCTTC

clone size: many
D gene: TRBD2
J gene: TRBJ2-1
V gene: TRBV27
CDR3 protein: CASRSSGRQFF
CDR3 DNA: TGTGCCAGCAGGTCTAGCGGGAGACAGTTCTTC

clone size: -
D gene: -
J gene: TRBJ2-5
V gene: TRBV6-2/TRBV6-3
CDR3 protein: CASSPQTGETQYF
CDR3 DNA: TGTGCCAGCAGTCCACAAACGGGAGAGACCCAGTACTTC